Listed here are 11 T cell receptor beta chains from one sample, sequenced in a study of beta chain features in type 1 diabetes (dated by TCRdb to the late 2010s). Library preparation used the immunoSEQ multiplex PCR assay. The entire amount of isolated RNA was reverse transcribed using the High Capacity cDNA Reverse Transcription Kit, so the sequenced TCRB transcripts were expressed ones. Not all clones reach the TCRdb copy of this immuneACCESS table, which keeps in-frame sequences only. Checked studies attribute under half of the gap to unresolved V genes and leave the rest unexplained. The sample table contains roughly 380,000 clones; only one count was recorded for roughly a fifth of them. The ten biggest clones cover approximately 0.041% of the sample. Material for sequencing was naive CD4+ T cells from blood. The sample's cell subset or site label, in plain terms: true naive CD4+ T cells. The receptors stem from a woman aged 18-29 years in good health.

The chain's CDR3 is CAWSAGPGGYTF. The CDR3 nucleotides read TGTGCCTGGAGTGCCGGTCCCGGTGGCTACACCTTC. V and J are TRBV30 and TRBJ1-2; D ambiguous. There are 12 residues in the CDR3. Deletions cut 1 base from V and 7 bases from J, with 10 bases between. CDR1 GTSNPN and CDR2 SVGIG come from the germline V gene (reference sequence).

This clone has only a few counts. The CDR3 spells CASSHLGTHSRNEQFF. DNA of the CDR3: TGCGCCAGCAGCCACCTAGGGACTCACTCGCGCAATGAGCAGTTCTTC. V usage is TRBV4-1 and J usage is TRBJ2-1; D might be TRBD2 (6 bases). The CDR3 totals 16 residues. Germline V gene lookup returns CDR1 MGHRA and CDR2 YSYEKL. V lost 3 bases and J 6 bases, leaving 18 bases between the germline ends.

This clone was observed a handful of times. The V and J genes are TRBV5-1 and TRBJ2-3; 8 bases line up with TRBD1. Germline CDR1 SGHRS, CDR2 YFSETQ. The CDR3 has 17 residues. The J segment lost 1 base and the V segment lost 3 bases, leaving 10 bases of the junction unmatched. The CDR3 reads CASSYGRPQGGTDTQYF. The CDR3 nucleotides are TGCGCCAGCAGCTACGGCCGGCCACAGGGGGGCACAGATACGCAGTATTTT.

The chain links TRBV5-6 to TRBJ2-1; D is uncertain. CDR3 length equals 11 residues. CDR1 is SGHDT, CDR2 YYEEEE, per germline. Deletions cut 4 bases from V and 4 bases from J, with 3 bases between. DNA of the CDR3: TGTGCCAGCAGCCTTTACAATGAGCAGTTCTTC. Protein: CASSLYNEQFF.

The CDR3 DNA reads as TGCGCCAGCGGCCGGGACAGGGGGCTTGATGAGCAGTTCTTC. Its protein product is CASGRDRGLDEQFF. The genes are TRBV5-1 and TRBJ2-1; 12 nucleotides match TRBD1. Germline loops: CDR1 SGHRS, CDR2 YFSETQ. The junction had 7 bases not matched to a gene; V was cut back by 7 bases and J by 8 bases. This CDR3 has 14 amino acids. The full variable domain, completed using reference TRBV5-1 and TRBJ2-1, is KAGVTQTPRYLIKTRGQQVTLSCSPISGHRSVSWYQQTPGQGLQFLFEYFSETQRNKGNFPGRFSGRQFSNSRSEMNVSTLELGDSALYLCASGRDRGLDEQFFGPGTRLTVL.

V is TRBV7-2 and J is TRBJ1-2; 9 nucleotides line up with TRBD1. This CDR3 has 16 amino acids. Germline V gene data show CDR1 as SGHTA and CDR2 as FQGNSA. V shed 2 bases, J shed 5 bases, and the junction held 9 bases outside the gene matches. CDR3 amino acids: CASSLYQTGGRYGYTF. The CDR3 nucleotides are TGTGCCAGCAGCTTATATCAGACAGGGGGAAGGTATGGCTACACCTTC.

The chain employs TRBV30 and TRBJ2-5; TRBD1 agrees at 8 bases. From germline, CDR1 is GTSNPN and CDR2 SVGIG (reference sequence). The CDR3 length is 15 residues. Unmatched junction bases numbered 5, after V lost 2 bases and J lost 0 bases. CDR3 DNA: TGTGCCTGGAGTCAGGGGGCCCGTTACCAAGAGACCCAGTACTTC. It yields the protein CAWSQGARYQETQYF.

This clone has more than one count but fewer than ten. The genes are TRBV6-1 and TRBJ1-1; TRBD1 is a possible D gene (6 bases). V was trimmed by 2 bases and J by 11 bases, leaving 18 bases between them. The CDR3 is 14 amino acids. Germline CDR1 is MNHNS and CDR2 is SASEGT. As DNA, the CDR3 is TGTGCCAGCAGTGAAAGGGGCCACAGGGATGTGGCTTTCTTT. It yields the protein CASSERGHRDVAFF.

This chain joins TRBV21-1 and TRBJ2-5; no DNA check was done on the table's D call, TRBD2. TRBV21-1 is a pseudogene segment. The CDR3 totals 15 residues. This chain's CDR3 is CASSIGTSGRETQYF. As DNA, the CDR3 is TGTGCCAGCAGCATTGGGACTAGCGGGAGAGAGACCCAGTACTTC.

The J gene is TRBJ2-7, the V gene TRBV30, with 8 bases lining up with TRBD1. This CDR3 contains 15 residues. J gave up 3 bases and V 4 bases, and 11 bases lay outside the gene matches. Per germline, CDR1 GTSNPN and CDR2 SVGIG (reference sequence). The chain's CDR3 is CAWKSDRGAVYEQYF. The DNA of the CDR3 is TGTGCCTGGAAGTCTGACAGGGGAGCGGTCTACGAGCAGTACTTC.

V and J are TRBV4-1 and TRBJ2-7; 13 bases match TRBD2. V dropped 4 bases and J dropped 5; count of bases not matched to a gene: 5. Germline V gives CDR1 MGHRA, CDR2 YSYEKL. The CDR3 contains 15 residues. CDR3 nucleotides: TGCGCCAGCAGCCTCCCGACTAGCGGGAGGAACGAGCAGTACTTC. It is translated as CASSLPTSGRNEQYF.